The TCR beta chain described here comes from a study of post-analysis software for immune sequencing data. The wider study: Relapsing-remitting, secondary progressive and progressive-relapsing courses of multiple sclerosis were included.

Unique molecular identifiers tagged the TCR beta cDNA libraries. It was from about 1 to 10 million T cells that approximately 500,000 cDNA molecules came. MiXCR was run by TCRdb on the PCR reads, yielding one entry per CDR3 protein. The sample contains around 710,000 distinct CDR3 sequences, 46% of which appear only once. General observations from the study: Higher frequency in patients than in controls was seen for five TRBV segments, with TRBV5-6, TRBV5-1 and TRBV20-1 among them. Batch-matched samples strongly co-clustered by F measure. When compared against controls, multiple sclerosis patients showed significantly lower normalized Chao1 diversity.

CDR1 and CDR2 (germline): KGHDR, SFDVKD. The CDR3 covers 13 residues. Remarks on this clonotype: The target antigen is unknown.

The sequencing sample was made of blood. The source is a girl aged 5-17 years with multiple sclerosis. The chain uses TRBV24-1 and TRBJ2-7; 8 bases are shared with TRBD1. The better agreement between TRBJ2-4 and the DNA end casts doubt on the J call. As DNA, the CDR3 is TGTGCCACCAGCCAGACAGGGGCGGACATTCAGTACTTC. This translates into CATSQTGADIQYF.